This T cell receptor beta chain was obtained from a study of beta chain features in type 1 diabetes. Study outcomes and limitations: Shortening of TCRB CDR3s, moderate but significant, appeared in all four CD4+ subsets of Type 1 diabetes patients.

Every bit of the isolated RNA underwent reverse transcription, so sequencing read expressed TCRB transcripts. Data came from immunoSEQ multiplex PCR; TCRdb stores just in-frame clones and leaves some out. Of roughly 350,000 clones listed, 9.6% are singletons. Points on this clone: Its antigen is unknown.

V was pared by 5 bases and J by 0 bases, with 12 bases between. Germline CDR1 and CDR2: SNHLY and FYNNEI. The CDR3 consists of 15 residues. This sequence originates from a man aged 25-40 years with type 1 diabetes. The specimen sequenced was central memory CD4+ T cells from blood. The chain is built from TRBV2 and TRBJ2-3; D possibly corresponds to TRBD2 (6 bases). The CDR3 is CASSFGRGSTDTQYF. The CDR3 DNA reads TGTGCCAGCAGTTTCGGGCGGGGCAGCACAGATACGCAGTATTTT.